Each of the 26 T cell receptor beta chains below was sequenced from the same sample in a study of cytomegalovirus exposure and HLA in healthy donors. It was with 60 Vbeta and 13 Jbeta primers that the PCR ran. Sequencing used immunoSEQ multiplex PCR; TCRdb keeps in-frame clones, though not all of them. The sample holds approximately 150,000 clones; roughly three quarters are singletons and the top ten take approximately 1.4%. Specimen: PBMCs. The receptors shown here come from a man aged 55 to 69 in good health and CMV-seronegative.

The chain uses TRBV6-1 and TRBJ1-1; perhaps TRBD1 as D (6 bases). The CDR3 spans 15 residues. Germline CDR1 MNHNS, CDR2 SASEGT. The ends were cut back, 3 bases at V and 2 bases at J, with 13 bases in the middle. The CDR3 DNA is TGTGCCAGCAGTGAGGTACAGGGTGTAAACACTGAAGCTTTCTTT. This encodes CASSEVQGVNTEAFF.

The chain couples TRBV10-3 to TRBJ1-1; maybe TRBD1 (6 bases). V was cut by 7 bases and J by 0 bases, with 12 bases left in between. The CDR3 runs 14 residues. Germline lookup yields CDR1 ENHRY and CDR2 SYGVKD. The DNA for the CDR3 is TGTGCCATCAAGGTGGGGGCAATGAACACTGAAGCTTTCTTT. Translated: CAIKVGAMNTEAFF.

The rearrangement uses TRBV5-1 and TRBJ2-7; TRBD2 aligns across 10 bases. The length of the CDR3 is 15 residues. V dropped 0 bases and J dropped 6; count of bases not matched to a gene: 6. The germline CDR1 and CDR2 sequences are SGHRS and YFSETQ. The CDR3 region has the DNA TGCGCCAGCAGCTTGGTGCTAGCGGGGGCTGGCGAGCAGTACTTC. It is translated as CASSLVLAGAGEQYF. Complete variable domain (other parts from reference TRBV5-1 and TRBJ2-7): KAGVTQTPRYLIKTRGQQVTLSCSPISGHRSVSWYQQTPGQGLQFLFEYFSETQRNKGNFPGRFSGRQFSNSRSEMNVSTLELGDSALYLCASSLVLAGAGEQYFGPGTRLTVT.

This clone was picked up a small number of times. V and J are TRBV30 and TRBJ1-5; 9 positions match TRBD1. V lost 6 bases and J lost 1; bases outside the gene matches: 1. This CDR3 has 13 residues. CDR1 is GTSNPN, CDR2 SVGIG, per germline (reference sequence). CDR3 sequence reads: CACDRGSNQPQHF. The CDR3 DNA reads as TGTGCCTGCGACAGGGGGAGCAATCAGCCCCAGCATTTT. Full variable domain (remainder filled in from reference TRBV30 and TRBJ1-5): SQTIHQWPATLVQPVGSPLSLECTVEGTSNPNLYWYRQAAGRGLQLLFYSVGIGQISSEVPQNLSASRPQDRQFILSSKKLLLSDSGFYLCACDRGSNQPQHFGDGTRLSIL.

The rearrangement joins TRBV30 to TRBJ2-3; 9 nucleotides match TRBD2. The CDR3 extends over 14 amino acids. V lost 2 bases, J lost 0 bases, and 0 bases stayed unmatched. In germline, CDR1 is GTSNPN, CDR2 SVGIG (reference sequence). CDR3 in DNA: TGTGCCTGGAGTAGCGGGGGGAGCACAGATACGCAGTATTTT. It specifies CAWSSGGSTDTQYF. Drawing the rest from reference TRBV30 and TRBJ2-3, the complete variable domain is SQTIHQWPATLVQPVGSPLSLECTVEGTSNPNLYWYRQAAGRGLQLLFYSVGIGQISSEVPQNLSASRPQDRQFILSSKKLLLSDSGFYLCAWSSGGSTDTQYFGPGTRLTVL.

V gene TRBV13 combines with J gene TRBJ2-7; tentative D call: TRBD1 (5 bases). The CDR3 is made up of 13 amino acids. The germline V gene has CDR1 PRHDT and CDR2 FYEKMQ (reference sequence). Trimming took off 7 bases at V and 3 bases at J, with 13 bases between the two ends. As DNA, the CDR3 is TGTGCCAGCACATCATCGCAGGGCTACGAGCAGTACTTC. It codes for CASTSSQGYEQYF.

This clone was counted once. This chain joins TRBV6-4 and TRBJ1-6; 7 nucleotides line up with TRBD1. The germline V gene has CDR1 MRHNA and CDR2 SNTAGT. J lost 7 bases, V lost 4 bases, and 4 bases had no gene match. The CDR3 spans 14 residues. The CDR3 protein is CASSVPGQNSPLHF. The DNA for the CDR3 is TGTGCCAGCAGTGTACCGGGACAGAATTCACCCCTCCACTTT.

The chain is built from TRBV5-5 and TRBJ1-6; D ambiguous. The CDR3 runs 13 residues. Trimming took 4 bases from V and 10 from J, leaving 12 bases between them. CDR1 is SGHKS and CDR2 is YYEKEE in the germline V gene (reference sequence). DNA for the CDR3: TGTGCCAGCAGCCCGGAGGAGGTCTCACCCCTCCACTTT. This codes for CASSPEEVSPLHF.

V gene TRBV25-1 combines with J gene TRBJ2-7; D gene ambiguous. The V gene's germline CDR1 is MGHDK and CDR2 SYGVNS. This CDR3 has 17 residues. The ends were cut back, 4 bases at V and 0 bases at J, with 19 bases in the middle. CDR3 residues: CASSGNHLRHSSYEQYF. CDR3 nucleotides: TGTGCCAGCAGTGGAAACCACCTGAGACACAGCTCCTACGAGCAGTACTTC.

The V gene is TRBV18, the J gene TRBJ2-5; 8 positions match TRBD2. With the DNA end fitting TRBJ2-7 better, the J assignment may be wrong. Germline CDR1 reads KGHSH; CDR2 reads LQKENI. This CDR3 has 14 amino acids. The CDR3 sequence: CASSPSGVPYEQYF. The DNA for the CDR3 is TGTGCCAGCTCACCTAGCGGGGTCCCCTACGAGCAGTACTTC.

The chain carries TRBV4-3 and TRBJ2-2; 9 nucleotides line up with TRBD1. CDR1 and CDR2 (germline): LGHNA, YSLEER. The J segment lost 5 bases and the V segment lost 4 bases, leaving 5 bases of the junction unmatched. The CDR3 is 15 residues long. The CDR3 loop reads CASSPGQGRTGELFF. Written as DNA, the CDR3 is TGCGCCAGCAGCCCAGGACAGGGGCGGACCGGGGAGCTGTTTTTT.

The chain couples TRBV19 to TRBJ2-2, with 7 bases fitting TRBD1. The V gene end was trimmed by 2 bases and the J gene end by 4 bases; junction bases not matched to a gene: 4. This CDR3 region has 15 residues. Looked up from germline, CDR1 is LNHDA and CDR2 is SQIVND (reference sequence). Written as DNA, the CDR3 is TGTGCCAGTAGTATAAGGGGGCGGGTCACCGGGGAGCTGTTTTTT. Translating it yields CASSIRGRVTGELFF.

This chain joins TRBV9 and TRBJ1-6; TRBD1 matches 9 bases. The V segment lost 3 bases and the J segment 9 bases; nucleotides outside the gene matches: 4. The CDR3 runs to 14 residues. Germline values: CDR1 SGDLS, CDR2 YYNGEE. CDR3 sequence: CASSEGDRASPLHF. Written as DNA, the CDR3 is TGTGCCAGCAGCGAGGGGGACAGGGCTTCACCCCTCCACTTT.

This chain connects TRBV28 to TRBJ2-7; TRBD2 matches at 7 bases. This CDR3 region has 15 residues. Per the germline V gene, CDR1 is MDHEN and CDR2 is SYDVKM. Trimming removed 5 bases from V and 1 base from J; junction bases left unmatched: 8. As DNA, the CDR3 is TGTGCCAGCAGTAGTTTGGGGGGGATTTCCTACGAGCAGTACTTC. It specifies CASSSLGGISYEQYF.

The chain uses TRBV28 and TRBJ1-2, with unresolved D. CDR3 length: 11 amino acids. Looked up from germline, CDR1 is MDHEN and CDR2 is SYDVKM. CDR3 bases: TGTGGTTGTTTCTCTAACTATGGCTACACCTTC. Residues: CGCFSNYGYTF.

V and J are TRBV10-2 and TRBJ2-2, with TRBD2 identical over 9 bases. Unmatched junction bases numbered 7, after V lost 4 bases and J lost 7 bases. The CDR3 has 15 amino acids. Germline V gives CDR1 WSHSY, CDR2 SAAADI. CDR3 sequence reads: CASSGLAGVGGELFF. DNA of the CDR3: TGCGCCAGCAGTGGATTAGCGGGAGTGGGCGGGGAGCTGTTTTTT.

V usage is TRBV25-1 and J usage is TRBJ2-5; 9 nucleotides line up with TRBD2. The CDR3 is 13 amino acids. Germline-derived CDR1 and CDR2 are MGHDK and SYGVNS. V was pared by 5 bases and J by 4 bases, with 2 bases of the junction left unmatched. CDR3 in amino acids: CASSLAGLETQYF. The CDR3 nucleotides are TGTGCCAGCAGTCTAGCGGGGCTAGAGACCCAGTACTTC.

CDR3 protein: CASSVGLAGGQETQYF. CDR3 DNA: TGTGCCAGCAGTGTAGGACTAGCGGGGGGACAAGAGACCCAGTACTTC. V usage is TRBV2 and J usage is TRBJ2-5; 14 nucleotides agree with TRBD2. The germline CDR1 and CDR2 sequences are SNHLY and FYNNEI. V gave up 4 bases and J gave up 2 bases; unmatched junction bases: 3. This CDR3 spans 16 amino acids.

The gene calls are TRBV27 and TRBJ1-6, with 9 bases aligning to TRBD1. CDR3 length: 19 residues. V was pared by 2 bases and J by 0 bases, with 8 bases of the junction left unmatched. CDR1 and CDR2 (germline): MNHEY, SMNVEV (reference sequence). Here the CDR3 reads CASSLRRQGESSYNSPLHF. The CDR3 region has the DNA TGTGCCAGCAGTTTAAGACGACAGGGGGAGAGCTCCTATAATTCACCCCTCCACTTT.

J is TRBJ2-3 and V is TRBV6-6; no clear D. The CDR3 is 15 residues long. Germline V lookup: CDR1 MNHNY, CDR2 SVGAGI (reference sequence). The V end lost 2 bases, the J end lost 0 bases, and 9 bases lay between the germline ends. The chain's CDR3 is CASSYTLPSTDTQYF. CDR3 sequence (DNA): TGTGCCAGCAGTTACACTCTCCCTAGCACAGATACGCAGTATTTT.

The rearrangement links TRBV2 to TRBJ2-3; D perhaps matches TRBD2 (5 bases). The CDR3 extends over 12 amino acids. CDR1 and CDR2 from the germline V gene are SNHLY and FYNNEI. V lost 11 bases and J lost 6, with 15 bases in between. CDR3 amino acids: CAFSDQGDTQYF. CDR3 DNA sequence: TGTGCCTTTAGCGATCAAGGGGATACGCAGTATTTT.

This chain joins TRBV30 and TRBJ1-1, with 7 bases lining up with TRBD1. This CDR3 is 11 amino acids long. Looked up from germline, CDR1 is GTSNPN and CDR2 is SVGIG (reference sequence). V was pared by 1 base and J by 11 bases, with 4 bases of the junction left unmatched. CDR3 sequence reads: CAWSAGGIAFF. CDR3 nucleotide sequence: TGTGCCTGGAGTGCAGGGGGTATCGCTTTCTTT. Using reference TRBV30 and TRBJ1-1 for the parts outside the CDR3, the full variable domain is SQTIHQWPATLVQPVGSPLSLECTVEGTSNPNLYWYRQAAGRGLQLLFYSVGIGQISSEVPQNLSASRPQDRQFILSSKKLLLSDSGFYLCAWSAGGIAFFGQGTRLTVV.

V usage is TRBV10-3 and J usage is TRBJ1-1, with a tentative D call TRBD1 (6 bases). Trimming removed 0 bases at V and 3 bases at J, with 11 bases between. CDR1 is ENHRY and CDR2 is SYGVKD in the germline V gene. The CDR3 loop spans 15 amino acids. CDR3 in amino acids: CAISESQGTYTEAFF. CDR3 nucleotide sequence: TGTGCCATCAGTGAGTCCCAGGGGACGTACACTGAAGCTTTCTTT.

This chain connects TRBV7-9 to TRBJ1-6; TRBD1 matches 9 bases. Losses at the gene ends were 4 bases for V and 9 bases for J; bases not matched to a gene: 7. Germline CDR1 reads SEHNR; CDR2 reads FQNEAQ (reference sequence). The CDR3 is made up of 15 amino acids. The CDR3 reads CASSSTGQGFSPLHF. CDR3 nucleotides: TGTGCCAGCAGCTCCACGGGACAGGGCTTTTCACCCCTCCACTTT.

V is TRBV6-5 and J is TRBJ2-3; TRBD1 might be the D (6 bases). From germline, CDR1 is MNHEY and CDR2 SVGAGI. CDR3 length equals 14 residues. The germline V and J ends were trimmed by 2 bases and 10 bases, with 16 bases remaining between them. The DNA for the CDR3 is TGTGCCAGCAGTTACGGGCAGGGGTATCTCTCGCAGTATTTT. Translated, it gives CASSYGQGYLSQYF.

V is TRBV18 and J is TRBJ2-5; D uncertain. The DNA end is a closer match to TRBJ2-7, so the J assignment may be wrong. There are 13 residues in the CDR3. CDR1 is KGHSH and CDR2 is LQKENI in the germline V gene. CDR3 DNA sequence: TGTGCCAGCTCCCTCTCCCCGGTCTACGAGCAGTACTTC. This translates into CASSLSPVYEQYF.